These T cell receptor beta chains were read from a single sample in a study of cytomegalovirus exposure and HLA in healthy donors. The data were produced by immunoSEQ multiplex PCR, yet TCRdb's version contains in-frame clones alone and is incomplete. This sample has 150,000 to 200,000 clones, with 65% to 85% found just once. The sample was PBMCs. Source of these receptors: a man aged 55 to 69 in good health and CMV-seronegative. CDR3s include the opening cysteine and the closing phenylalanine or tryptophan. Fields, in order: D gene, V gene, clone size, J gene, CDR3 DNA, CDR3 protein. D genes are given only for firm matches. The size entry is marked missing in some rows and otherwise reads once, few, many or a size class.

.,TRBV9,.,TRBJ2-2,TGTGCCAGCAGCACCTATGGACAGCCCGGGGAGCTGTTTTTT,CASSTYGQPGELFF
TRBD1,TRBV4-1,.,TRBJ2-2,TGCGCCAGCAGCCAAGCCTCAGAGGGGACAGGGAAAGGCGGGGAGCTGTTTTTT,CASSQASEGTGKGGELFF
TRBD2,TRBV9,.,TRBJ2-2,TGTGCCAGCAGCGTAGAAATAGCGGGGAGATCCACCGGGGAGCTGTTTTTT,CASSVEIAGRSTGELFF
.,TRBV19,.,TRBJ2-1,TGTGCCAGTAGGGTAGGAACCAGGGGCCTTGGCGATGAGCAGTTCTTC,CASRVGTRGLGDEQFF
TRBD1,TRBV7-9,.,TRBJ1-2,TGTTCCAGCAGCCCCCAGGGACAGGGGTTCTATGGCTACACCTTC,CSSSPQGQGFYGYTF
.,TRBV1,.,TRBJ2-7,TGCACCAGCGGGCGGCGGGACTACGAGCAGTACTTC,CTSGRRDYEQYF
.,TRBV30,.,TRBJ1-2,TGTGCCTGGAATCCGACAGCCCGTAACTATGGCTACACCTTC,CAWNPTARNYGYTF
TRBD1,TRBV5-6,many,TRBJ1-1,TGTGCCAGCAGCTCGATGGACAGGAAGAACACTGAAGCTTTCTTT,CASSSMDRKNTEAFF
TRBD2,TRBV5-1,.,TRBJ2-7,TGCGCCAGCAGCTCGGGAGGGGGGGCCTACGAGCAGTACTTC,CASSSGGGAYEQYF
TRBD1,TRBV7-9,.,TRBJ1-2,TGTGCCAGCAGCTTAAGCGACAGGGCCGCATATGGCTACACCTTC,CASSLSDRAAYGYTF
TRBD1,TRBV18,.,TRBJ1-4,TGTGCCAGCTCACTGAACCGGGACAGGGTTCCGGGTGAAAAACTGTTTTTT,CASSLNRDRVPGEKLFF
.,TRBV14,.,TRBJ1-1,TGTGCCAGCAGCCGTTCGGAGTATGAAGCTTTCTTT,CASSRSEYEAFF
TRBD2,TRBV28,.,TRBJ2-4,TGTGCCAGCAGTTTTCGGGGGGGGGCCAAAAACATTCAGTACTTC,CASSFRGGAKNIQYF
TRBD1,TRBV6-1,.,TRBJ2-7,TGTGCCAGCATCCTGGACAGGGGGATGTACGAGCAGTACTTC,CASILDRGMYEQYF
TRBD2,TRBV7-7,.,TRBJ2-1,TGTGCCAGCAGTCCATTCCCGGGACTAGCGGGGGTAGAGCAGTTCTTC,CASSPFPGLAGVEQFF
TRBD1,TRBV10-1,.,TRBJ2-2,TGCGTTGTCCTTCGGGACAGTAGGACCGGGGAGCTGTTTTTT,CVVLRDSRTGELFF
.,TRBV6-1,.,TRBJ2-7,TGTGCCAGCATACAGGAATTCTACGAGCAGTACTTC,CASIQEFYEQYF
.,TRBV6-6,few,TRBJ1-1,TGTGCCAGCAGCCAACAGATTCTGAACACTGAAGCTTTCTTT,CASSQQILNTEAFF
TRBD2,TRBV5-4,.,TRBJ2-3,TGTGCCAGCAGCTTGCTCAGTAGCGGGGTCCCCCCACAAGATACGCAGTATTTT,CASSLLSSGVPPQDTQYF
.,TRBV10-3,.,TRBJ2-6,TGTGCCATCAGTGACTCAGGGGCTTACGTCCTGACTTTC,CAISDSGAYVLTF
.,TRBV5-1,.,TRBJ2-5,TGCGCCAGCAGCTCCCTACAGGGTTCGCGAGAGACCCAGTACTTC,CASSSLQGSRETQYF
.,TRBV28,once,TRBJ1-5,TGTGCCAGCAGTTCACCGGACAGATTCAGCAATCAGCCCCAGCATTTT,CASSSPDRFSNQPQHF
.,TRBV6-5,.,TRBJ1-2,TGTGCCAGCAGCCTAGTTGTGGGGGGAGTCTATGGCTACACCTTC,CASSLVVGGVYGYTF
.,TRBV18,once,TRBJ1-3,TGTGCCAGCTCACCAACGGGGGGTCGCGCTGGAAACACCATATATTTT,CASSPTGGRAGNTIYF